This is a list of T cell receptor beta chains from one sample in a study of T cell responses to AZD1222 COVID-19 vaccine. The repertoire was sequenced with immunoSEQ multiplex PCR; TCRdb's copy has only in-frame clones and lacks some. The sample shows over 100,000 clones, roughly 89% of them seen only once. The sample was peripheral blood, taken on day 0 of AZD1222 vaccination. These receptors originate from an adult in good health. The CDR3 runs from the conserved cysteine through the conserved F or W. The order of the fields is V gene, clone size, J gene, D gene, CDR3 DNA, CDR3 protein. A D gene is named only where the DNA matches it firmly. Expanded clones get a size class; other rows say once, few or many, or leave the size out.

v_gene: TRBV7-2
abundance: -
j_gene: TRBJ2-1
d_gene: TRBD2
CDR3nt: TGTGCCAGCAGCTTAGCGCAACGGACTAGCACTATTTACAATGAGCAGTTCTTC
CDR3aa: CASSLAQRTSTIYNEQFF

v_gene: TRBV28
abundance: once
j_gene: TRBJ2-2
d_gene: -
CDR3nt: TGTGCCAGCAGTTCGGACCTTTTCACCGGGGAGCTGTTTTTT
CDR3aa: CASSSDLFTGELFF

v_gene: TRBV7-2
abundance: -
j_gene: TRBJ1-2
d_gene: TRBD1
CDR3nt: TGTGCCAGCAGCGCGGGACAGAACTATGGCTACACCTTC
CDR3aa: CASSAGQNYGYTF

v_gene: TRBV19
abundance: -
j_gene: TRBJ1-5
d_gene: -
CDR3nt: TGTGCCAGTAGTACGTGGGGGGGAGATCAGCCCCAGCATTTT
CDR3aa: CASSTWGGDQPQHF

v_gene: TRBV12-5
abundance: -
j_gene: TRBJ1-4
d_gene: -
CDR3nt: TGTGCTAGTGGTTTGGTAGGAGGGGCAGGGTATGGAAAACTGTTTTTT
CDR3aa: CASGLVGGAGYGKLFF

v_gene: TRBV29-1
abundance: -
j_gene: TRBJ1-2
d_gene: -
CDR3nt: TGCAGCGTTGATCGCCCCGATGGCTACACCTTC
CDR3aa: CSVDRPDGYTF

v_gene: TRBV12-3/TRBV12-4
abundance: -
j_gene: TRBJ1-1
d_gene: -
CDR3nt: TGTGCCAGCAGTTTAAGGGCAGGGAAAGCTTTCTTT
CDR3aa: CASSLRAGKAFF

v_gene: TRBV24-1
abundance: -
j_gene: TRBJ1-2
d_gene: TRBD1
CDR3nt: TGTGCCACCAGTGATTCTGGGACAGCAAACTATGGCTACACCTTC
CDR3aa: CATSDSGTANYGYTF

v_gene: TRBV5-1
abundance: -
j_gene: TRBJ2-7
d_gene: -
CDR3nt: TGCGCCAGCAGCTTGGGGTCCAGGGCCCACGAGCAGTACTTC
CDR3aa: CASSLGSRAHEQYF

v_gene: TRBV5-1
abundance: -
j_gene: TRBJ1-1
d_gene: -
CDR3nt: TGCGCCAGCAGCGATAGTGAGGTGGCAGTTGAAGCTTTCTTT
CDR3aa: CASSDSEVAVEAFF

v_gene: TRBV13
abundance: -
j_gene: TRBJ1-6
d_gene: -
CDR3nt: TGTGCCAGCAGCCTCAGAAGCCGGGGGAACTATAATTCACCCCTCCACTTT
CDR3aa: CASSLRSRGNYNSPLHF

v_gene: TRBV27
abundance: -
j_gene: TRBJ1-5
d_gene: TRBD1
CDR3nt: TGTGCCAGCAGCCTTAGACAGGGCGATCAGCCCCAGCATTTT
CDR3aa: CASSLRQGDQPQHF

v_gene: TRBV6-5
abundance: -
j_gene: TRBJ2-1
d_gene: TRBD1
CDR3nt: TGTGCCAGCAGCGCCCGGGACAGGGTCCATGAGCAGTTCTTC
CDR3aa: CASSARDRVHEQFF

v_gene: TRBV5-6
abundance: -
j_gene: TRBJ2-7
d_gene: TRBD1
CDR3nt: TGTGCCAGCAGCTCCTTTGACAGGGAGAAATCTTACGAGCAGTACTTC
CDR3aa: CASSSFDREKSYEQYF

v_gene: TRBV5-1
abundance: -
j_gene: TRBJ1-1
d_gene: -
CDR3nt: TGCGCCAGCAGCTTGGAGGTGGTAACTGAAGCTTTCTTT
CDR3aa: CASSLEVVTEAFF

v_gene: TRBV3-1/TRBV3-2
abundance: -
j_gene: TRBJ2-3
d_gene: -
CDR3nt: TGTGCCAGCAGCCAAGCGGGGGCAGGAGATACGCAGTATTTT
CDR3aa: CASSQAGAGDTQYF

v_gene: TRBV18
abundance: -
j_gene: TRBJ1-4
d_gene: -
CDR3nt: TGTGCCAGCTCACCATTTCAGGATAATGAAAAACTGTTTTTT
CDR3aa: CASSPFQDNEKLFF

v_gene: TRBV6-5
abundance: -
j_gene: TRBJ2-7
d_gene: -
CDR3nt: TGTGCCAGCCGAAGGGGGGCTTTCGAGCAGTACTTC
CDR3aa: CASRRGAFEQYF

v_gene: TRBV6-5
abundance: -
j_gene: TRBJ2-5
d_gene: TRBD1
CDR3nt: TGTGCCAGCAGTTACACTCCGGGACAGGGGAGGACCCAGTACTTC
CDR3aa: CASSYTPGQGRTQYF

v_gene: TRBV29-1
abundance: -
j_gene: TRBJ2-2
d_gene: -
CDR3nt: TGCAGCGTACTTAGCTCTTCGAACACCGGGGAGCTGTTTTTT
CDR3aa: CSVLSSSNTGELFF

v_gene: TRBV5-1
abundance: -
j_gene: TRBJ2-3
d_gene: TRBD2
CDR3nt: TGCGCCAGCAGCCTACAGACTAGCGGGGACACAGATACGCAGTATTTT
CDR3aa: CASSLQTSGDTDTQYF

v_gene: TRBV7-9
abundance: -
j_gene: TRBJ1-5
d_gene: -
CDR3nt: TGTGCCAGCAGCCCACAGACACTTGATAGCAATCAGCCCCAGCATTTT
CDR3aa: CASSPQTLDSNQPQHF

v_gene: TRBV19
abundance: once
j_gene: TRBJ2-5
d_gene: TRBD1
CDR3nt: TGTGCCAGTAGTATCCTCCCGGGGACAGCCCAAGAGACCCAGTACTTC
CDR3aa: CASSILPGTAQETQYF

v_gene: TRBV4-2
abundance: -
j_gene: TRBJ2-3
d_gene: TRBD1
CDR3nt: TGTGCCAGCAGCCAAGGACAGGGGGCCTCGGCAGATACGCAGTATTTT
CDR3aa: CASSQGQGASADTQYF

v_gene: TRBV29-1
abundance: once
j_gene: TRBJ1-1
d_gene: -
CDR3nt: TGCAGCGTCCAAACAGGAGGAAACACTGAAGCTTTCTTT
CDR3aa: CSVQTGGNTEAFF

v_gene: TRBV19
abundance: -
j_gene: TRBJ1-5
d_gene: TRBD1
CDR3nt: TGTGCCAGTAGGACGACAGGGGGAGGTAATCAGCCCCAGCATTTT
CDR3aa: CASRTTGGGNQPQHF

v_gene: TRBV6-5
abundance: once
j_gene: TRBJ2-1
d_gene: -
CDR3nt: TGTGCCAGCAGTTCCCCGGACAGATTCCATGAGCAGTTCTTC
CDR3aa: CASSSPDRFHEQFF

v_gene: TRBV15
abundance: -
j_gene: TRBJ1-4
d_gene: -
CDR3nt: TGTGCCACCAGCATTGTAGGGGGTGTTAATGAAAAACTGTTTTTT
CDR3aa: CATSIVGGVNEKLFF

v_gene: TRBV7-2
abundance: -
j_gene: TRBJ1-3
d_gene: -
CDR3nt: TGTGCCAGCAGCTTACGGAGGGTCGGTGGAAACACCATATATTTT
CDR3aa: CASSLRRVGGNTIYF

v_gene: TRBV5-4
abundance: -
j_gene: TRBJ2-2
d_gene: -
CDR3nt: TGTGCCAGCAGGTTCGACAGGAACACCGGGGAGCTGTTTTTT
CDR3aa: CASRFDRNTGELFF

v_gene: TRBV20-1
abundance: -
j_gene: TRBJ2-1
d_gene: -
CDR3nt: TGCAGTGCTAGTGCGGGGGCGGGGGTTCTCTCCTACAATGAGCAGTTCTTC
CDR3aa: CSASAGAGVLSYNEQFF

v_gene: TRBV5-4
abundance: -
j_gene: TRBJ2-7
d_gene: -
CDR3nt: TGTGCCAGCAGCTTGGTTGGCGAGGACCTCTACGAGCAGTACTTC
CDR3aa: CASSLVGEDLYEQYF

v_gene: TRBV5-1
abundance: few
j_gene: TRBJ2-5
d_gene: -
CDR3nt: TGCGCCAGCAGCCCTTTATCCGGAGAGACCCAGTACTTC
CDR3aa: CASSPLSGETQYF

v_gene: TRBV6-1
abundance: -
j_gene: TRBJ1-4
d_gene: -
CDR3nt: TGTGCCAGCAGTGAACTGTTCGATAATGAAAAACTGTTTTTT
CDR3aa: CASSELFDNEKLFF

v_gene: TRBV24-1
abundance: -
j_gene: TRBJ2-4
d_gene: -
CDR3nt: TGTGCCACCAGTGGGACAGCGGAAAACATTCAGTACTTC
CDR3aa: CATSGTAENIQYF

v_gene: TRBV30
abundance: -
j_gene: TRBJ1-2
d_gene: -
CDR3nt: TGTGCCTGGAGTGGCGAGATAGCTTCTGACTACACCTTC
CDR3aa: CAWSGEIASDYTF

v_gene: TRBV7-9
abundance: -
j_gene: TRBJ1-4
d_gene: -
CDR3nt: TGTGCCAGCAGCAGCAGCCTCATGGGAGAAAAACTGTTTTTT
CDR3aa: CASSSSLMGEKLFF

v_gene: TRBV25-1
abundance: once
j_gene: TRBJ1-2
d_gene: TRBD1
CDR3nt: TGTGCCAGCGGTAACAGGGGCCATGGCTACACCTTC
CDR3aa: CASGNRGHGYTF

v_gene: TRBV19
abundance: -
j_gene: TRBJ1-3
d_gene: -
CDR3nt: TGTGCCAGTAGTATCTCTCAGGACCGCTCTGGAAACACCATATATTTT
CDR3aa: CASSISQDRSGNTIYF

v_gene: TRBV5-1
abundance: -
j_gene: TRBJ1-1
d_gene: TRBD1
CDR3nt: TGCGCCAGCAGGCCGCAGGGACAGGGGATGAACACTGAAGCTTTCTTT
CDR3aa: CASRPQGQGMNTEAFF

v_gene: TRBV7-3
abundance: -
j_gene: TRBJ1-1
d_gene: TRBD1
CDR3nt: TGTGCCAGCAGCCCGGGGACAGTGGGGGGAACTGAAGCTTTCTTT
CDR3aa: CASSPGTVGGTEAFF

v_gene: TRBV2
abundance: -
j_gene: TRBJ1-2
d_gene: -
CDR3nt: TGTGCCAGCAGTGAACAGCGCCGGGAGGGGTATGGCTACACCTTC
CDR3aa: CASSEQRREGYGYTF

v_gene: TRBV28
abundance: -
j_gene: TRBJ2-7
d_gene: -
CDR3nt: TGTGCCAGCAGCCCGGGCTACGAGCAGTACTTC
CDR3aa: CASSPGYEQYF

v_gene: TRBV5-1
abundance: -
j_gene: TRBJ1-2
d_gene: -
CDR3nt: TGCGCCAGCACCATGGGAGGGACGAACTATGGCTACACCTTC
CDR3aa: CASTMGGTNYGYTF

v_gene: TRBV7-7
abundance: -
j_gene: TRBJ2-2
d_gene: TRBD2
CDR3nt: TGTGCTAGCCGCCCGGGGACTAGTTTCTCCGGGGAGCTGTTTTTT
CDR3aa: CASRPGTSFSGELFF

v_gene: TRBV4-1
abundance: -
j_gene: TRBJ2-1
d_gene: -
CDR3nt: TGCGCCAGCAGCCGAAAGATGGCGAGGGAGGCCTACAATGAGCAGTTCTTC
CDR3aa: CASSRKMAREAYNEQFF

v_gene: TRBV15
abundance: -
j_gene: TRBJ2-1
d_gene: -
CDR3nt: TGTGCCACCAGCAGAGATGCGTCCACGCTCTACAATGAGCAGTTCTTC
CDR3aa: CATSRDASTLYNEQFF

v_gene: TRBV6-6
abundance: -
j_gene: TRBJ1-2
d_gene: -
CDR3nt: TGTGCCAGCAGTTACTCAGGGGACTATGGCTACACCTTC
CDR3aa: CASSYSGDYGYTF

v_gene: TRBV3-1/TRBV3-2
abundance: -
j_gene: TRBJ2-1
d_gene: -
CDR3nt: TGTGCCAGCAGCCCCCCTGCGGGGCCCAAAATGCTCTTC
CDR3aa: CASSPPAGPKMLF

v_gene: TRBV2
abundance: once
j_gene: TRBJ2-5
d_gene: TRBD1
CDR3nt: TGTGCCAGCAATAGGGAACAGGGGGCAGAGGAGACCCAGTACTTC
CDR3aa: CASNREQGAEETQYF

v_gene: TRBV6-6
abundance: -
j_gene: TRBJ1-2
d_gene: -
CDR3nt: TGTGCCAGCAGTGCAAGGAGAGACTATGGCTACACCTTC
CDR3aa: CASSARRDYGYTF

v_gene: TRBV5-1
abundance: -
j_gene: TRBJ2-1
d_gene: -
CDR3nt: TGCGCCAGCAGCTTGGAAGCAATCCCCCAGCATGAGCAGTTCTTC
CDR3aa: CASSLEAIPQHEQFF

v_gene: TRBV19
abundance: once
j_gene: TRBJ1-2
d_gene: -
CDR3nt: TGTGCCAGTAGAAAGGGAGGAGGCTACACCTTC
CDR3aa: CASRKGGGYTF